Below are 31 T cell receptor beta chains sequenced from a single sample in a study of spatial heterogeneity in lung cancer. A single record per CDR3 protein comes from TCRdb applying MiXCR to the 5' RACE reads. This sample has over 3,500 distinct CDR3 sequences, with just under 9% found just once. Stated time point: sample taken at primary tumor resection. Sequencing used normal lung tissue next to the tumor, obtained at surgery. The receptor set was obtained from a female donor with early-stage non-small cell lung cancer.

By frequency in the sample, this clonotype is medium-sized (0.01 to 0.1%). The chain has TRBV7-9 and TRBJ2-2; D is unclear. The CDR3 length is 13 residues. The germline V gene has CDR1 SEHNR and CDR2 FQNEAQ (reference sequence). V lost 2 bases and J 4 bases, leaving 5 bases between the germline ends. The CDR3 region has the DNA TGTGCCAGCAGCTTAATCGGCACCGGGGAGCTGTTTTTT. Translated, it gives CASSLIGTGELFF.

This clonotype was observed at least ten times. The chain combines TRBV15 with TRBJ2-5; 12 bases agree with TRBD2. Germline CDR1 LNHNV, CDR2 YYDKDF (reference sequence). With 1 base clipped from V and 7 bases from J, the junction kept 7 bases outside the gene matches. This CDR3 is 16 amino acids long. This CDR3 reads CATSRGRLAGVVTQYF. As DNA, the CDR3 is TGTGCCACCAGCAGAGGCCGACTAGCGGGAGTGGTGACCCAGTACTTC.

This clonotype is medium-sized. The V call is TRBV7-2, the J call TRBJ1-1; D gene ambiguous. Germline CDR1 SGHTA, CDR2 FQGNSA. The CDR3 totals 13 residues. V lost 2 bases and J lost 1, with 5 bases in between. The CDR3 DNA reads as TGTGCCAGCAGCTTAAACAGGAACACTGAAGCTTTCTTT. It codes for CASSLNRNTEAFF.

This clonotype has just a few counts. The chain's CDR3 is CASSLGQRRTEAFF. The CDR3 nucleotides read TGTGCCAGCAGCTTAGGGCAAAGGAGGACTGAAGCTTTCTTT. V gene TRBV7-2 combines with J gene TRBJ1-1; D remains unclear. The CDR3 is 14 residues long. Germline V gives CDR1 SGHTA, CDR2 FQGNSA. The V end was cut by 1 base, the J end by 5 bases, with 11 bases between.

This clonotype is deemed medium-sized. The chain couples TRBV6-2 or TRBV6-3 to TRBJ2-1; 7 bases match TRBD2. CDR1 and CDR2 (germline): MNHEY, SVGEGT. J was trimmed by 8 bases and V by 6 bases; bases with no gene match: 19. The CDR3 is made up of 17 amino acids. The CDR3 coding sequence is TGTGCCAGCAGATCCCAGCGGGGATTAACCAATCTCGATGAGCAGTTCTTC. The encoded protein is CASRSQRGLTNLDEQFF.

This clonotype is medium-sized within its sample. The CDR3 DNA reads as TGTGCCAGCAGCCCCGGACTAGCGGGGCGAGATACGCAGTATTTT. It specifies CASSPGLAGRDTQYF. J is TRBJ2-3 and V is TRBV5-4, with 12 bases that match TRBD2. CDR3 length: 15 amino acids. The trim removed 4 bases at V and 5 bases at J, leaving 5 bases unmatched. CDR1 is SGHNT and CDR2 is YYREEE in the germline V gene (reference sequence). Full variable domain (missing parts from reference TRBV5-4 and TRBJ2-3): ETGVTQSPTHLIKTRGQQVTLRCSSQSGHNTVSWYQQALGQGPQFIFQYYREEENGRGNFPPRFSGLQFPNYSSELNVNALELDDSALYLCASSPGLAGRDTQYFGPGTRLTVL.

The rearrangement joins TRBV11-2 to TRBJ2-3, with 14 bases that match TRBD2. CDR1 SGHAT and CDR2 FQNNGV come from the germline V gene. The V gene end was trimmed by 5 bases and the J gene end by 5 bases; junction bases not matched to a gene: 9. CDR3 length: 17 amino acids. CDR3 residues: CASSRLGTSGSGDTQYF. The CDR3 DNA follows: TGTGCCAGCAGCCGTTTAGGGACTAGCGGGAGTGGAGATACGCAGTATTTT.

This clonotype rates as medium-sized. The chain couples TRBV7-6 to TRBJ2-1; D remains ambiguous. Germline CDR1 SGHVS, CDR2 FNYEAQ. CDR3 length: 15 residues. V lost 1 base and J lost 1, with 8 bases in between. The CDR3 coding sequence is TGTGCCAGCAGCTTAGTTAGTCTGTCCTACAATGAGCAGTTCTTC. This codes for CASSLVSLSYNEQFF.

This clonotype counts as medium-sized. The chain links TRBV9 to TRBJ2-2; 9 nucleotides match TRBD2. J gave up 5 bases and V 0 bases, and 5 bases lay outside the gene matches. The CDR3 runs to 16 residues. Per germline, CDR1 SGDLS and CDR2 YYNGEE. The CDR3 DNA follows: TGTGCCAGCAGCGTAGGACTTGCGGGAGGGACCGGGGAGCTGTTTTTT. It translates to CASSVGLAGGTGELFF.

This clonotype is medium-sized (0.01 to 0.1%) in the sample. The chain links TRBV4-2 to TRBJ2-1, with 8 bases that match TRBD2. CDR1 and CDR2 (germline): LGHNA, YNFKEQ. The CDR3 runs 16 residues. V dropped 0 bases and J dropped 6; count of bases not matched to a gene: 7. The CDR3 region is CASSQEAGAGVNEQFF. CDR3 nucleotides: TGTGCCAGCAGCCAAGAAGCGGGAGCGGGAGTCAATGAGCAGTTCTTC.

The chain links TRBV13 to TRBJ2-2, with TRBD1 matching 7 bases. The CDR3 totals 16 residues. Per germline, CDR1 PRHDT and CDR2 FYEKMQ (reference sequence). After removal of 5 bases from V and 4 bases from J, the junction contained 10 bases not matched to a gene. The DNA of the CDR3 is TGTGCCAGCAGCCCACGACAGGGTCGGGGCACCGGGGAGCTGTTTTTT. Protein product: CASSPRQGRGTGELFF.

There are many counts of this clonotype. DNA for the CDR3: TGTGCCAGCAGCTTGGATAGCGGGAGGAGCACCGGGGAGCTGTTTTTT. Its translation is CASSLDSGRSTGELFF. This rearrangement joins TRBV5-6 to TRBJ2-2, with 10 bases matching TRBD2. This CDR3 is 16 amino acids long. Germline V lookup: CDR1 SGHDT, CDR2 YYEEEE. Trimming cost V 0 bases and J 4 bases; bases outside gene matches: 3. Combining the CDR3 with reference TRBV5-6 and TRBJ2-2 gives the whole variable domain DAGVTQSPTHLIKTRGQQVTLRCSPKSGHDTVSWYQQALGQGPQFIFQYYEEEERQRGNFPDRFSGHQFPNYSSELNVNALLLGDSALYLCASSLDSGRSTGELFFGEGSRLTVL.

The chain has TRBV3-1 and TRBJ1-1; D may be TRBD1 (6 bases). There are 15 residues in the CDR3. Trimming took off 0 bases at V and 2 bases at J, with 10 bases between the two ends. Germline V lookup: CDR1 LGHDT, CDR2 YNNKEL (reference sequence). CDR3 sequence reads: CASSQELGANTEAFF. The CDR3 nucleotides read TGTGCCAGCAGCCAAGAACTGGGGGCAAACACTGAAGCTTTCTTT.

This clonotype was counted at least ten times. The CDR3 DNA follows: TGCAGTGCTTTCGCGGGGGGAGGAGAGACCCAGTACTTC. It codes for CSAFAGGGETQYF. The chain has TRBV20-1 and TRBJ2-5; TRBD2 agrees at 8 bases. J was trimmed by 4 bases and V by 5 bases; bases with no gene match: 6. The CDR3 has 13 amino acids. The V gene's germline CDR1 is DFQATT and CDR2 SNEGSKA (reference sequence).

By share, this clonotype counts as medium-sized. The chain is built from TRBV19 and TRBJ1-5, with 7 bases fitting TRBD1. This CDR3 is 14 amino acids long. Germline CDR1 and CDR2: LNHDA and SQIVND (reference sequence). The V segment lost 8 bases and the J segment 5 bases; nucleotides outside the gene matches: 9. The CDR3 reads CASSTGKRDQPQHF. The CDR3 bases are TGTGCCAGTTCGACAGGGAAAAGAGATCAGCCCCAGCATTTT.

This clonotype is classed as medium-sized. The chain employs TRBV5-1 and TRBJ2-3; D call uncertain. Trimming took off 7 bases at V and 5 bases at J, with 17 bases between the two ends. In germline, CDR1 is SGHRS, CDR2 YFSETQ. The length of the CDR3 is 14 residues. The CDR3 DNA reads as TGCGCCAGCGGAACTATCGGTATAGAAGATACGCAGTATTTT. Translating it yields CASGTIGIEDTQYF. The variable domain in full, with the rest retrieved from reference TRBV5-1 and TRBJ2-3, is KAGVTQTPRYLIKTRGQQVTLSCSPISGHRSVSWYQQTPGQGLQFLFEYFSETQRNKGNFPGRFSGRQFSNSRSEMNVSTLELGDSALYLCASGTIGIEDTQYFGPGTRLTVL.

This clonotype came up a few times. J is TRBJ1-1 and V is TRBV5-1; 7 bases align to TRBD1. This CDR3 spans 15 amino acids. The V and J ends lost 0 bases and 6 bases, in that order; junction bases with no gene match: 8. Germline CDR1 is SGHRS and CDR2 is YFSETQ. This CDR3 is CASSLGRQGEAEAFF. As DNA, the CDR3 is TGCGCCAGCAGCTTGGGAAGGCAGGGGGAAGCTGAAGCTTTCTTT.

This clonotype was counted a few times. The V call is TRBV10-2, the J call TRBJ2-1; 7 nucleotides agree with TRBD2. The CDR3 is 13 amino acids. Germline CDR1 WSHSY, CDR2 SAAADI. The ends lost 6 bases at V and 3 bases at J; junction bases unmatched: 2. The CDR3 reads CASSRDYYNEQFF. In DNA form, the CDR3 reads TGCGCCAGCAGCCGGGACTACTACAATGAGCAGTTCTTC.

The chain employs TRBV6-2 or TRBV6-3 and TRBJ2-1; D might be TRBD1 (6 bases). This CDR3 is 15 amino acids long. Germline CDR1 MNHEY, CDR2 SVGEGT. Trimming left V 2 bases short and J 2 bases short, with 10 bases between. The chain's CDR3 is CASSYLSGAYNEQFF. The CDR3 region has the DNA TGTGCCAGCAGTTACCTTTCAGGGGCCTACAATGAGCAGTTCTTC.

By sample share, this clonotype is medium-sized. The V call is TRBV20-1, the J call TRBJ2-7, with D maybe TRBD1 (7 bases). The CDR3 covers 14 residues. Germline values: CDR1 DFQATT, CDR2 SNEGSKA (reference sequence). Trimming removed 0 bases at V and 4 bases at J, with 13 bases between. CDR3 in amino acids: CSARDAGQTYEQYF. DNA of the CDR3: TGCAGTGCTAGAGATGCGGGACAGACATACGAGCAGTACTTC.

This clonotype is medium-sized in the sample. The CDR3 sequence: CASSFNTGELFF. CDR3 bases: TGTGCCAGCAGCTTCAACACCGGGGAGCTGTTTTTT. The J gene is TRBJ2-2, the V gene TRBV7-9; D remains ambiguous. CDR3 size: 12 residues. Germline values: CDR1 SEHNR, CDR2 FQNEAQ (reference sequence). Trimming took 3 bases from V and 2 from J, leaving 1 base between them. The whole variable domain, remainder taken from reference TRBV7-9 and TRBJ2-2, is DTGVSQNPRHKITKRGQNVTFRCDPISEHNRLYWYRQTLGQGPEFLTYFQNEAQLEKSRLLSDRFSAERPKGSFSTLEIQRTEQGDSAMYLCASSFNTGELFFGEGSRLTVL.

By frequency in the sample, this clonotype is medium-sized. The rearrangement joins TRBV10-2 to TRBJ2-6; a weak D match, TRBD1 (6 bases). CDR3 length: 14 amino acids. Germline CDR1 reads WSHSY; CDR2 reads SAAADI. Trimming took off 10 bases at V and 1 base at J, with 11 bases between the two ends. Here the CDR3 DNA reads TGCGCCACACATCAGGGGTCTGGGGCCAACGTCCTGACTTTC. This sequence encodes CATHQGSGANVLTF.

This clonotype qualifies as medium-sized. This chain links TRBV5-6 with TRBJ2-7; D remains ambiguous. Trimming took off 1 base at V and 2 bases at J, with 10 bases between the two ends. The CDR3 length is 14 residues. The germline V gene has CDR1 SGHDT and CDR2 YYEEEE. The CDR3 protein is CASSLFDPTYEQYF. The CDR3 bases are TGTGCCAGCAGCTTGTTCGACCCCACCTACGAGCAGTACTTC.

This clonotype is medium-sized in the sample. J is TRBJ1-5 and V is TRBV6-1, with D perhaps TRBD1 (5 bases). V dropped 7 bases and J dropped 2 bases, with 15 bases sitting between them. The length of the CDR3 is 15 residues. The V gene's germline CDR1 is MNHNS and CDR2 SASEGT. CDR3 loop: CASIWRGEGNQPQHF. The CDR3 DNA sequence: TGTGCCAGCATCTGGAGAGGGGAGGGCAATCAGCCCCAGCATTTT.

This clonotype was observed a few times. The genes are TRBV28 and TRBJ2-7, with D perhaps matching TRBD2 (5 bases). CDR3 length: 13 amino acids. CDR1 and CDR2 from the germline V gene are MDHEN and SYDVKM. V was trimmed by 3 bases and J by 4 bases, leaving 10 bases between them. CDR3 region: CASSLRGQYEQYF. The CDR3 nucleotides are TGTGCCAGCAGTTTGAGAGGGCAGTACGAGCAGTACTTC.

CDR3: CASSPMISTDTQYF. As DNA, the CDR3 is TGTGCCAGCAGCCCGATGATAAGCACAGATACGCAGTATTTT. V usage is TRBV7-2 and J usage is TRBJ2-3; D call uncertain. Germline V gene lookup returns CDR1 SGHTA and CDR2 FQGNSA. The CDR3 has 14 amino acids. V was cut by 5 bases and J by 0 bases, with 9 bases left in between.

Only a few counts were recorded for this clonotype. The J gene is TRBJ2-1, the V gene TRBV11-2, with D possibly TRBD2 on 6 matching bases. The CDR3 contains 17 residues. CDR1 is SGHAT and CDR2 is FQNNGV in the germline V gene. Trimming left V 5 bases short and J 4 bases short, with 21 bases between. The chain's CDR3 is CASSPGLANWGYNEQFF. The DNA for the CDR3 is TGTGCCAGCAGCCCGGGACTGGCAAACTGGGGTTACAATGAGCAGTTCTTC.

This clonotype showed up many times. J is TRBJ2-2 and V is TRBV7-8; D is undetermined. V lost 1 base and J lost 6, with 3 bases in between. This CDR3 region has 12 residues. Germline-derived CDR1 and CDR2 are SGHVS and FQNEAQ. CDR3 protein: CASSLGPGELFF. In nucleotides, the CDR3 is TGTGCCAGCAGCTTAGGGCCCGGGGAGCTGTTTTTT.

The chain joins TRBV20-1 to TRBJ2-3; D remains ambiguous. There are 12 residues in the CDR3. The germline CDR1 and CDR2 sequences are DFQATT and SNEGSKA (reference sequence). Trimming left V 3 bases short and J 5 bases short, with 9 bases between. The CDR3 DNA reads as TGCAGTGCTAGGGTTGTCCAAGATACGCAGTATTTT. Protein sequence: CSARVVQDTQYF.

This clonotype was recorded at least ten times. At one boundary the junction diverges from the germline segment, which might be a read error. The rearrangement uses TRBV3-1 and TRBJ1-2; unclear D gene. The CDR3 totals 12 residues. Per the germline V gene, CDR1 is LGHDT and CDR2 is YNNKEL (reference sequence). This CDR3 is CASSLDNDGYTF. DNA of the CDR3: TGTGCCAGCAGCCTTGATAACGATGGCTACACCTTC.

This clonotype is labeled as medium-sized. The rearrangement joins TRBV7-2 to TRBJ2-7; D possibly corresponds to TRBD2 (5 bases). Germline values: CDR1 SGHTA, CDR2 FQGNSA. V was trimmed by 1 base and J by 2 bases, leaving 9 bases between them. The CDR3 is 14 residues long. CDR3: CASSLGLSAYEQYF. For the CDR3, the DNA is TGTGCCAGCAGCTTAGGACTATCAGCCTACGAGCAGTACTTC.